This TCR beta chain is drawn from a study of shared clonotypes between healthy human individuals. Study as a whole: Three CD4 naive, three CD4 memory, two CD8 naive and one CD8 memory plate were used per donor.

Genomic DNA (from each subset) was split evenly across several immunoSEQ plates. Authors' analysis steps: Filtering of immunoSEQ junctional sequences could not match full-length read filtering. The protocol was immunoSEQ multiplex PCR, while the TCRdb copy is restricted to in-frame clones and leaves out a portion. The V and J calls and clone size are taken from that table; D and trimming were inferred from the DNA. The repertoire holds nearly 2 million clones, with less than 95% as singletons. After removal of 5 bases from V and 0 bases from J, the junction contained 6 bases not matched to a gene. The CDR3 has 17 residues. Germline lookup yields CDR1 PRHDT and CDR2 FYEKMQ (reference sequence). As defined, naive CD8 cells were CD45RO-negative and positively selected for CCR7, with terminally differentiated effector memory CD45RA+ cells excluded.

The TCR originated in a man between 18 and 29 years old in good health. The chain recombines TRBV13 with TRBJ2-3; 12 bases are shared with TRBD2. The sequenced sample consisted of naive CD8+ T cells sorted from blood. The DNA for the CDR3 is TGTGCCAGCAGCCCTACTGGGACTAGCGGGAGCACAGATACGCAGTATTTT. It encodes CASSPTGTSGSTDTQYF.